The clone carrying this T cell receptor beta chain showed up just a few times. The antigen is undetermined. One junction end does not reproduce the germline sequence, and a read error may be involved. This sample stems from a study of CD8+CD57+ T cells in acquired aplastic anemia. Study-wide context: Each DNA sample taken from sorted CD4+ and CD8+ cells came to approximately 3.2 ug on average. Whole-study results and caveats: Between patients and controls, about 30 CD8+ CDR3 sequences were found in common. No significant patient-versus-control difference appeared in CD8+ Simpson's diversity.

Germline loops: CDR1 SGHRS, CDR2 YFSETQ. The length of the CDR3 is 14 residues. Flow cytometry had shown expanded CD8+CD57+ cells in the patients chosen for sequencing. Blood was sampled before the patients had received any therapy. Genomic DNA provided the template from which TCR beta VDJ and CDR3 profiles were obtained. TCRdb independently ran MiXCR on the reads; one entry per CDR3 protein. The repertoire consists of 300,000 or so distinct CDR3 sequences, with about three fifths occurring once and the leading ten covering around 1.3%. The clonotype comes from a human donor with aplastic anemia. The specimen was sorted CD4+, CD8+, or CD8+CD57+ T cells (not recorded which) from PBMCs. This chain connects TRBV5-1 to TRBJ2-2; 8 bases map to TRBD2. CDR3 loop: CASSFSGRADEQFF. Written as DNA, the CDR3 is TGCGCCAGCAGCTTTTCCGGGAGGGCCGATGAGCAGTTTTTT.